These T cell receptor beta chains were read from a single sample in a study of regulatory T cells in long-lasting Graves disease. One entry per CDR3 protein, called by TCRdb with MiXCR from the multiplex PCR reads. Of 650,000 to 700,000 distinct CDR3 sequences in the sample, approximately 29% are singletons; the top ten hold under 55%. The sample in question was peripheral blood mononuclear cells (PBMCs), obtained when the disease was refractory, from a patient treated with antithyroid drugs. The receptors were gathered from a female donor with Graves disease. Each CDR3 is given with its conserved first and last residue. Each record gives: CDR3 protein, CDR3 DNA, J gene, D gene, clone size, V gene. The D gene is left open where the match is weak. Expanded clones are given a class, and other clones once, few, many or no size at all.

CDR3 protein: CASRGPSQGPQHF
CDR3 DNA: TGTGCCAGCAGAGGACCGAGCCAGGGGCCCCAGCATTTT
J gene: TRBJ1-5
D gene: NA
clone size: NA
V gene: TRBV6-1

CDR3 protein: CASSHWRGDTEAFF
CDR3 DNA: TGTGCCAGCAGCCACTGGAGGGGAGACACTGAAGCTTTCTTT
J gene: TRBJ1-1
D gene: NA
clone size: NA
V gene: TRBV7-2

CDR3 protein: CASGLGPRNTIYF
CDR3 DNA: TGTGCTAGTGGCCTGGGACCCAGAAACACCATATATTTT
J gene: TRBJ1-3
D gene: NA
clone size: few
V gene: TRBV12-5

CDR3 protein: CATSRDHRGTEAFF
CDR3 DNA: TGTGCCACCAGCAGGGACCACAGGGGCACTGAAGCTTTCTTT
J gene: TRBJ1-1
D gene: TRBD1
clone size: NA
V gene: TRBV15

CDR3 protein: CASSFGQGNEQFF
CDR3 DNA: TGTGCCAGCAGTTTTGGACAGGGGAATGAGCAGTTCTTC
J gene: TRBJ2-1
D gene: TRBD1
clone size: NA
V gene: TRBV12-3/TRBV12-4

CDR3 protein: CASSRTLDNEKLFF
CDR3 DNA: TGTGCCAGCAGTAGGACACTCGATAATGAAAAACTGTTTTTT
J gene: TRBJ1-4
D gene: NA
clone size: NA
V gene: TRBV2

CDR3 protein: CSAKRQSSNQPQHF
CDR3 DNA: TGCAGTGCCAAACGACAATCAAGCAATCAGCCCCAGCATTTT
J gene: TRBJ1-5
D gene: NA
clone size: NA
V gene: TRBV20-1

CDR3 protein: CASSLGGGVINEQYF
CDR3 DNA: TGTGCCAGCAGTTTAGGCGGGGGGGTAATAAACGAGCAGTACTTC
J gene: TRBJ2-7
D gene: TRBD2
clone size: many
V gene: TRBV28

CDR3 protein: CAWSVSRAGELFF
CDR3 DNA: TGTGCCTGGAGTGTATCAAGGGCCGGGGAGCTGTTTTTT
J gene: TRBJ2-2
D gene: NA
clone size: NA
V gene: TRBV30

CDR3 protein: CASSIPLGAGGIYRRDTEAFF
CDR3 DNA: TGTGCCAGTAGTATCCCCCTCGGCGCAGGGGGCATTTATAGGCGTGACACTGAAGCTTTCTTT
J gene: TRBJ1-1
D gene: TRBD1
clone size: NA
V gene: TRBV19

CDR3 protein: CASRKQATNEKLFF
CDR3 DNA: TGTGCCAGCAGGAAACAAGCAACTAATGAAAAACTGTTTTTT
J gene: TRBJ1-4
D gene: NA
clone size: few
V gene: TRBV6-2/TRBV6-3

CDR3 protein: CASSPPGQTSNYGYTF
CDR3 DNA: TGTGCCAGCTCACCACCGGGACAGACTTCCAACTATGGCTACACCTTC
J gene: TRBJ1-2
D gene: TRBD1
clone size: NA
V gene: TRBV18

CDR3 protein: CASSLDRSRARNTEAFF
CDR3 DNA: TGTGCCAGCAGCTTAGATCGTTCCCGGGCCCGGAACACTGAAGCTTTCTTT
J gene: TRBJ1-1
D gene: NA
clone size: many
V gene: TRBV11-1

CDR3 protein: CASSNGGPYEQYF
CDR3 DNA: TGTGCCAGCAGTAACGGGGGCCCCTACGAGCAGTACTTC
J gene: TRBJ2-7
D gene: NA
clone size: NA
V gene: TRBV6-1

CDR3 protein: CASTGEPMNTEAFF
CDR3 DNA: TGTGCCAGCACTGGGGAACCGATGAACACTGAAGCTTTCTTT
J gene: TRBJ1-1
D gene: NA
clone size: many
V gene: TRBV12-3/TRBV12-4

CDR3 protein: CSARDPGSGYTF
CDR3 DNA: TGCAGTGCTAGAGACCCGGGAAGTGGCTACACCTTC
J gene: TRBJ1-2
D gene: NA
clone size: NA
V gene: TRBV20-1

CDR3 protein: CASGSDLTSPQHF
CDR3 DNA: TGTGCTAGTGGCTCCGACCTGACATCGCCCCAGCATTTT
J gene: TRBJ1-5
D gene: NA
clone size: many
V gene: TRBV12-5

CDR3 protein: CSATYSNQPQHF
CDR3 DNA: TGCAGTGCCACCTATAGCAATCAGCCCCAGCATTTT
J gene: TRBJ1-5
D gene: NA
clone size: few
V gene: TRBV20-1

CDR3 protein: CASSPQDGYGYTF
CDR3 DNA: TGTGCCAGCTCACCACAGGACGGCTATGGCTACACCTTC
J gene: TRBJ1-2
D gene: NA
clone size: few
V gene: TRBV18

CDR3 protein: CSVIPTGQGNTIYF
CDR3 DNA: TGCAGCGTTATACCGACAGGGCAAGGAAACACCATATATTTT
J gene: TRBJ1-3
D gene: TRBD1
clone size: once
V gene: TRBV29-1

CDR3 protein: CASSGQGQPQHF
CDR3 DNA: TGTGCCAGCAGTGGGCAAGGTCAGCCCCAGCATTTT
J gene: TRBJ1-5
D gene: NA
clone size: many
V gene: TRBV28

CDR3 protein: CASSSRTGLDGNTIYF
CDR3 DNA: TGCGCCAGCAGTTCACGGACAGGGTTGGATGGAAACACCATATATTTT
J gene: TRBJ1-3
D gene: TRBD1
clone size: NA
V gene: TRBV10-2

CDR3 protein: CASTTGNSNQPQHF
CDR3 DNA: TGTGCCAGTACGACGGGAAATAGCAATCAGCCCCAGCATTTT
J gene: TRBJ1-5
D gene: NA
clone size: once
V gene: TRBV19

CDR3 protein: CASSEARRVGYTF
CDR3 DNA: TGTGCCAGCAGTGAAGCGCGACGAGTTGGCTACACCTTC
J gene: TRBJ1-2
D gene: NA
clone size: many
V gene: TRBV6-1

CDR3 protein: CASSWTFYEQYF
CDR3 DNA: TGTGCCAGCAGTTGGACATTCTACGAGCAGTACTTC
J gene: TRBJ2-7
D gene: NA
clone size: many
V gene: TRBV12-3/TRBV12-4

CDR3 protein: CASSLVVLSNTEAFF
CDR3 DNA: TGCGCCAGCAGCTTGGTGGTGTTGTCGAACACTGAAGCTTTCTTT
J gene: TRBJ1-1
D gene: NA
clone size: NA
V gene: TRBV5-1